Listed below are T cell receptor beta chains from one sample, sequenced in a study of PD-1 blockade in classical Hodgkin lymphoma. Sequenced by immunoSEQ multiplex PCR; TCRdb stores in-frame clones only, minus some. Of 70,000 or so clones listed, nearly 95% were seen once; the top ten hold over 2.5%. Input material: peripheral blood mononuclear cells (PBMCs). Receptors originate from a human donor with classical Hodgkin lymphoma. Each CDR3 is given with its conserved first and last residue. The order of the fields is D gene, V gene, J gene, CDR3 protein, CDR3 DNA. A D gene is named only where the DNA matches it firmly.

>.|TRBV7-2|TRBJ1-1
CASSPVGGPTEAFF
TGTGCCAGCAGCCCGGTAGGGGGGCCCACTGAAGCTTTCTTT
>TRBD1|TRBV2|TRBJ1-2
CASSGTGTVSVGGYTF
TGTGCCAGCAGTGGAACCGGGACAGTCTCCGTAGGTGGCTACACCTTC
>TRBD1|TRBV7-8|TRBJ1-2
CASSGTLTGVDYGYTF
TGTGCCAGCAGCGGGACTCTCACAGGGGTCGACTATGGCTACACCTTC
>.|TRBV6-1|TRBJ1-1
CASSEERWTEAFF
TGTGCCAGCAGTGAAGAAAGGTGGACTGAAGCTTTCTTT
>TRBD2|TRBV11-1|TRBJ2-3
CASTLGWSSGESDTQYF
TGTGCCAGCACCCTAGGGTGGTCTAGCGGGGAGTCAGATACGCAGTATTTT
>.|TRBV29-1|TRBJ1-1
CSAPGQGVNTEAFF
TGCAGCGCCCCGGGGCAGGGCGTGAACACTGAAGCTTTCTTT
>.|TRBV5-1|TRBJ1-1
CASSLAGLVMNTEAFF
TGCGCCAGCAGCTTGGCAGGGTTGGTGATGAACACTGAAGCTTTCTTT
>TRBD1|TRBV7-9|TRBJ2-7
CASSLVLTGGPYEQYF
TGTGCCAGCAGCTTAGTCCTGACAGGGGGTCCCTACGAGCAGTACTTC
>.|TRBV5-1|TRBJ2-7
CASSLARGSYYEQYF
TGCGCCAGCAGCTTGGCCCGAGGCTCCTACTACGAGCAGTACTTC
>TRBD1|TRBV6-6|TRBJ2-7
CASRGSIQGAYEQYF
TGTGCCAGCAGAGGTTCCATCCAGGGGGCTTACGAGCAGTACTTC
>.|TRBV9|TRBJ2-2
CASSPWLDRAGELFF
TGTGCCAGCAGCCCGTGGTTGGACAGAGCCGGGGAGCTGTTTTTT
>TRBD1|TRBV15|TRBJ1-6
CATRQPGQRSPLHF
TGTGCCACCAGACAGCCGGGACAGCGGTCACCCCTCCACTTT
>.|TRBV4-1|TRBJ2-7
CASSQVPGGTARSYEQYF
TGCGCCAGCAGCCAAGTTCCTGGAGGGACAGCAAGGTCCTACGAGCAGTACTTC
>.|TRBV11-2|TRBJ2-5
CASSLGLQQTQYF
TGTGCCAGCAGCTTGGGACTCCAACAGACCCAGTACTTC
>TRBD1|TRBV28|TRBJ1-2
CASSEEDRGSYGYTF
TGTGCCAGCAGCGAGGAAGACAGGGGATCCTATGGCTACACCTTC
>.|TRBV9|TRBJ2-2
CASSVGGHTGTDGELFF
TGTGCCAGCAGCGTAGGCGGGCATACTGGGACCGACGGGGAGCTGTTTTTT
>.|TRBV19|TRBJ2-7
CASSMWWGQGYEQYF
TGTGCCAGTAGTATGTGGTGGGGGCAAGGGTACGAGCAGTACTTC
>.|TRBV11-2|TRBJ1-3
CASSLPYDTIYF
TGTGCCAGCAGCCTCCCTTACGACACCATATATTTT